Following are 22 T cell receptor beta chains from one sample sequenced in a study of blood T cell repertoires in COVID-19. TCRdb's copy holds only in-frame clones and misses some; the assay was immunoSEQ multiplex PCR. The table lists 180,000 or so clones, around four fifths of them singletons. The sequencing sample was made of PBMCs or T cells enriched from blood (not recorded which). These receptors were collected from a woman aged 55 to 70 who had recovered from COVID-19.

The gene calls are TRBV9 and TRBJ2-7, with 9 bases matching TRBD1. V gave up 3 bases and J gave up 6 bases; unmatched junction bases: 7. The CDR3 sequence is 14 residues long. Germline V gives CDR1 SGDLS, CDR2 YYNGEE. The CDR3 is CASSAGTGWSEQYF. The CDR3 region has the DNA TGTGCCAGCAGCGCCGGGACAGGGTGGAGCGAGCAGTACTTC.

V gene TRBV7-9 combines with J gene TRBJ2-3; 7 bases fit TRBD2. The CDR3 totals 17 residues. Per germline, CDR1 SEHNR and CDR2 FQNEAQ (reference sequence). V shed 5 bases, J shed 0 bases, and the junction held 11 bases outside the gene matches. The CDR3 coding sequence is TGTGCCAGCAGCCGCTATGGGGGGGGACCTAGCACAGATACGCAGTATTTT. As protein: CASSRYGGGPSTDTQYF.

V gene TRBV4-2 combines with J gene TRBJ2-1; TRBD2 aligns across 11 bases. The germline V gene has CDR1 LGHNA and CDR2 YNFKEQ. The length of the CDR3 is 18 residues. Unmatched junction bases numbered 11, after V lost 2 bases and J lost 5 bases. CDR3 sequence: CASSQNPPGTSGHNEQFF. CDR3 sequence (DNA): TGTGCCAGCAGCCAAAACCCCCCCGGGACTAGCGGCCACAATGAGCAGTTCTTC.

The rearrangement links TRBV9 to TRBJ2-7, with TRBD1 matching 10 bases. V was pared by 3 bases and J by 5 bases, with 11 bases of the junction left unmatched. The V gene's germline CDR1 is SGDLS and CDR2 YYNGEE. The CDR3 runs to 16 residues. The CDR3 bases are TGTGCCAGCAGCGCCGGGACAGGGGAGGTACCCGACGAGCAGTACTTC. Its translation is CASSAGTGEVPDEQYF.

The chain is built from TRBV7-3 and TRBJ1-1; the match to TRBD1 covers 7 bases. The V segment lost 6 bases and the J segment 7 bases; nucleotides outside the gene matches: 8. Germline lookup yields CDR1 SGHTA and CDR2 FQGTGA. The CDR3 contains 13 residues. DNA of the CDR3: TGTGCCAGCAGACAGGGGCAGGGCGATGAAGCTTTCTTT. This gives the protein CASRQGQGDEAFF.

This chain uses TRBV14 with TRBJ1-2; D remains ambiguous. Germline CDR1 and CDR2: SGHDN and FVKESK. With 4 bases removed from V and 3 bases from J, the gap between germline ends came to 9 bases. The CDR3 totals 13 residues. This CDR3 is CASSRRADYGYTF. The CDR3 region has the DNA TGTGCCAGCAGCCGGCGGGCGGACTATGGCTACACCTTC.

The chain employs TRBV24-1 and TRBJ2-5; 10 bases map to TRBD2. This CDR3 region has 16 residues. Trimming at V came to 3 bases and at J to 3 bases, leaving 6 bases not matched to a gene. The germline V gene has CDR1 KGHDR and CDR2 SFDVKD. The CDR3 protein is CATSDPLAGVKETQYF. CDR3 coding DNA: TGTGCCACCAGTGATCCCCTAGCGGGAGTGAAAGAGACCCAGTACTTC.

The CDR3 DNA reads as TGCGCCAGCAGCTTGGGAGAGGCGTACCAGCCCCAGCATTTT. This translates into CASSLGEAYQPQHF. V and J are TRBV5-1 and TRBJ1-5; D gene unclear. The V end was cut by 0 bases, the J end by 7 bases, with 11 bases between. The CDR3 spans 14 residues. Germline assignment: CDR1 SGHRS and CDR2 YFSETQ.

The chain joins TRBV9 to TRBJ2-5; 10 bases align to TRBD1. The CDR3 runs 14 residues. The V gene's germline CDR1 is SGDLS and CDR2 YYNGEE. Germline trimming cut 3 bases from V and 5 bases from J; bases unmatched to any gene: 4. The CDR3 loop is CASSARTGGETQYF. The CDR3 nucleotides read TGTGCCAGCAGCGCCAGGACAGGGGGGGAGACCCAGTACTTC.

V gene TRBV3-1 (or the pseudogene TRBV3-2) combines with J gene TRBJ1-5; D perhaps matches TRBD1 (6 bases). This CDR3 comprises 15 residues. The ends were cut back, 4 bases at V and 6 bases at J, with 16 bases in the middle. Germline CDR1 LGHDT, CDR2 YNNKEL (reference sequence). CDR3 in DNA: TGTGCCAGCAGCCCACAACAGGGAATTGGTCAGCCCCAGCATTTT. As protein: CASSPQQGIGQPQHF.

The V gene is TRBV28, the J gene TRBJ1-2; D not resolved. The CDR3 is made up of 13 amino acids. Per germline, CDR1 MDHEN and CDR2 SYDVKM. Deletions cut 7 bases from V and 1 base from J, with 10 bases between. CDR3 sequence reads: CASKETSNYGYTF. As DNA, the CDR3 is TGTGCCAGCAAGGAGACTAGTAACTATGGCTACACCTTC.

This rearrangement joins TRBV19 to TRBJ2-2, with 9 bases fitting TRBD2. This CDR3 region has 14 residues. Germline V gene data show CDR1 as LNHDA and CDR2 as SQIVND (reference sequence). The V gene end was trimmed by 10 bases and the J gene end by 0 bases; junction bases not matched to a gene: 3. The CDR3 here is CATRLAANTGELFF. The CDR3 nucleotides are TGTGCCACGCGACTAGCGGCGAACACCGGGGAGCTGTTTTTT.

This clone was counted a single time. The chain has TRBV9 and TRBJ1-1; D might be TRBD1 (5 bases). The CDR3 has 14 residues. V shed 4 bases and J shed 5 bases, with 15 bases lying between them. CDR1 is SGDLS and CDR2 is YYNGEE in the germline V gene. CDR3 coding DNA: TGTGCCAGCAGCCCATACCAGGGTCGGACTGAAGCTTTCTTT. Translation gives CASSPYQGRTEAFF.

This clone came up a few times. V is TRBV5-1 and J is TRBJ2-7, with D tentatively TRBD1 (6 bases). Trimming left V 4 bases short and J 0 bases short, with 11 bases between. The CDR3 contains 14 residues. CDR1 and CDR2 from the germline V gene are SGHRS and YFSETQ. The CDR3 DNA reads as TGCGCCAGCAGCCCGGGACATTACTCCTACGAGCAGTACTTC. Amino acids: CASSPGHYSYEQYF.

This rearrangement joins TRBV6-5 to TRBJ1-1; possibly TRBD1 for D (6 bases). Germline lookup yields CDR1 MNHEY and CDR2 SVGAGI. The V end was cut by 2 bases, the J end by 1 base, with 8 bases between. CDR3 length: 14 amino acids. CDR3 region: CASSYAGANTEAFF. As DNA, the CDR3 is TGTGCCAGCAGTTACGCGGGGGCGAACACTGAAGCTTTCTTT.

For this clone: The junction does not match germline at one end; this may be a read error. The chain carries TRBV3-1 (or the pseudogene TRBV3-2) and TRBJ2-2; D gene ambiguous. Germline V gene lookup returns CDR1 LGHDT and CDR2 YNNKEL (reference sequence). The CDR3 contains 15 residues. CDR3 sequence reads: CVSSQRRGLTGELFF. CDR3 sequence (DNA): TGTGTCAGCAGCCAACGACGAGGCTTGACCGGGGAGCTGTTTTTT.

The chain recombines TRBV10-3 with TRBJ1-1, with D perhaps matching TRBD1 (6 bases). Germline V lookup: CDR1 ENHRY, CDR2 SYGVKD. The germline V and J ends were trimmed by 11 bases and 11 bases, with 18 bases remaining between them. There are 11 residues in the CDR3. The CDR3 DNA is TGTGCCGTCCGGGGGGCAGTTTCTGCTTTCTTT. It is translated as CAVRGAVSAFF.

The V and J genes are TRBV7-2 and TRBJ2-7; 12 nucleotides align to TRBD2. Germline V CDR1 and CDR2: SGHTA, FQGNSA. V shed 1 base, J shed 5 bases, and the junction held 9 bases outside the gene matches. The CDR3 covers 17 residues. CDR3 bases: TGTGCCAGCAGCTTAGTCCTAGCGGGAGGGGGCCTCCACGAGCAGTACTTC. This codes for CASSLVLAGGGLHEQYF.

The rearrangement joins TRBV7-9 to TRBJ1-4, with TRBD1 as a possible D gene (5 bases). V lost 2 bases to trimming and J lost 8 bases, with 15 bases between them. Looked up from germline, CDR1 is SEHNR and CDR2 is FQNEAQ (reference sequence). The CDR3 is 15 amino acids. As DNA, the CDR3 is TGTGCCAGCAGCTTAACAGGCTCTGGGTGGGAAAAACTGTTTTTT. This gives the protein CASSLTGSGWEKLFF.

This chain uses TRBV28 with TRBJ2-7, with 14 bases lining up with TRBD2. Germline CDR1 reads MDHEN; CDR2 reads SYDVKM. The J segment lost 11 bases and the V segment lost 4 bases, leaving 7 bases of the junction unmatched. The CDR3 is 14 amino acids. This CDR3 reads CASSSGLAGGQEYF. The CDR3 DNA follows: TGTGCCAGCAGTTCAGGACTAGCGGGAGGCCAGGAGTACTTC.

J is TRBJ1-1 and V is TRBV10-3, with D tentatively TRBD1 (6 bases). The CDR3 runs 15 residues. Trimming pared 3 bases from V and 1 base from J, leaving 12 bases between. Germline V gene data show CDR1 as ENHRY and CDR2 as SYGVKD. CDR3 bases: TGTGCCATCAGTGACCCGGACAGAGAGAACACTGAAGCTTTCTTT. Translation gives CAISDPDRENTEAFF.

The chain has TRBV5-1 and TRBJ1-3; D call uncertain. V dropped 0 bases and J dropped 1 base, with 8 bases sitting between them. This CDR3 contains 15 residues. Per the germline V gene, CDR1 is SGHRS and CDR2 is YFSETQ. CDR3 in DNA: TGCGCCAGCAGCTTGGGCGGGGAGTCTGGAAACACCATATATTTT. This sequence encodes CASSLGGESGNTIYF.